This TCR beta chain emerged from a study of technical replicates of blood from a handful of donors. Repertoires were generated with immunoSEQ multiplex PCR, while TCRdb's copy carries only in-frame clones and drops some. The sample has about 97,000 clones; roughly 95% are singletons. Germline CDR1 and CDR2: SGHNT and YYREEE (reference sequence). The ends lost 3 bases at V and 5 bases at J; junction bases unmatched: 15. The CDR3 covers 18 residues. The sequence was obtained from a human donor in good health. The genes are TRBV5-4 and TRBJ1-1; 11 nucleotides match TRBD1. Sequenced sample: T cells isolated from PBMCs. This CDR3 reads CASSSPRGTGGVGTEAFF. The CDR3 nucleotides read TGTGCCAGCAGCTCCCCAAGGGGGACAGGGGGGGTAGGAACTGAAGCTTTCTTT.